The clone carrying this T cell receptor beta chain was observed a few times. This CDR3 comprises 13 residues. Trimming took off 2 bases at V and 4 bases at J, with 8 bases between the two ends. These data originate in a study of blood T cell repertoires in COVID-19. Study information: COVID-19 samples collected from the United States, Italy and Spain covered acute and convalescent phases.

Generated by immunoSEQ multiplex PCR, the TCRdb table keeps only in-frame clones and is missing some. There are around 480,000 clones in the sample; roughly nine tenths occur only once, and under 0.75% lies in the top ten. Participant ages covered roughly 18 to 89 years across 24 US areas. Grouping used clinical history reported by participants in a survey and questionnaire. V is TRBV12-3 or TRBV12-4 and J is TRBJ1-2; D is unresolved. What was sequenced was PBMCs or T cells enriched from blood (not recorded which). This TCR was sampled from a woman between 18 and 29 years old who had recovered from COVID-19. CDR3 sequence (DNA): TGTGCCAGCAGTTTACGGGGTGTCTATGGCTACACCTTC. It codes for CASSLRGVYGYTF.